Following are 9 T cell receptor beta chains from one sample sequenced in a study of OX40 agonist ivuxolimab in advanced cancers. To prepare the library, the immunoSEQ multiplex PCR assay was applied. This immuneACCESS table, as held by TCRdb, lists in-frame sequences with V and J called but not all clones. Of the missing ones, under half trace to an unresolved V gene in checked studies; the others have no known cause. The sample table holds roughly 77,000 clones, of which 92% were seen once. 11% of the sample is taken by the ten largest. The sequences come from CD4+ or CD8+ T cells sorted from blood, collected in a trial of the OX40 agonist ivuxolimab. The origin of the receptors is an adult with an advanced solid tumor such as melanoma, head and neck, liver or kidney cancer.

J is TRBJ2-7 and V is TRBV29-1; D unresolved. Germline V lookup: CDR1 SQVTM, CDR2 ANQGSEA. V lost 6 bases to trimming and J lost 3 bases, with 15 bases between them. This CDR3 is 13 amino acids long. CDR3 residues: CSVKDGQNYEQYF. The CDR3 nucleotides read TGCAGCGTAAAGGACGGGCAAAACTACGAGCAGTACTTC.

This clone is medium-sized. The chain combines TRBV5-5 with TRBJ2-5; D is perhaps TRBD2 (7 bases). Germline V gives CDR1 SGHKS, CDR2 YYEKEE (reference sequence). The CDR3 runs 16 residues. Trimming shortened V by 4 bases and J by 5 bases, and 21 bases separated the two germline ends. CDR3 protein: CASSPFMAGASETQYF. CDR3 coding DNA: TGTGCCAGCAGCCCCTTCATGGCGGGGGCTAGCGAGACCCAGTACTTC.

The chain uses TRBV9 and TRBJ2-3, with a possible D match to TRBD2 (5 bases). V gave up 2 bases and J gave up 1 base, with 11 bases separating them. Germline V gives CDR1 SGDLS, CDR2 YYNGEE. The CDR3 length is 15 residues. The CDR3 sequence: CASSVAGAGTDTQYF. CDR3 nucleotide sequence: TGTGCCAGCAGCGTCGCCGGAGCGGGCACAGATACGCAGTATTTT.

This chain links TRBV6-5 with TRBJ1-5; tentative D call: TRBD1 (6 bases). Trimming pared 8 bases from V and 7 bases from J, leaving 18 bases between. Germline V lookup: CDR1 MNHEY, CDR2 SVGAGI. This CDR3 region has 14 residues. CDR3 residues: CASALGGPSQPQHF. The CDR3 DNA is TGTGCCAGCGCCCTGGGGGGGCCAAGCCAGCCCCAGCATTTT.

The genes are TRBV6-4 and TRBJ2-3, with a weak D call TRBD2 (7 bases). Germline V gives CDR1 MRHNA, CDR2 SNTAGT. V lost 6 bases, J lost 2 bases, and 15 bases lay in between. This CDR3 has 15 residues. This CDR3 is CASSPMGGPTDTQYF. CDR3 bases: TGTGCCAGCAGCCCGATGGGGGGGCCCACAGATACGCAGTATTTT.

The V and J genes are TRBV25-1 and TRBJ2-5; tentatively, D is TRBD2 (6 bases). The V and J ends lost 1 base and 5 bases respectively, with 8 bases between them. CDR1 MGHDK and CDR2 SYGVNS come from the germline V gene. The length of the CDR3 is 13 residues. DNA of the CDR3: TGTGCCAGCAGTGAATGGAGCGGGGAGACCCAGTACTTC. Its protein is CASSEWSGETQYF.

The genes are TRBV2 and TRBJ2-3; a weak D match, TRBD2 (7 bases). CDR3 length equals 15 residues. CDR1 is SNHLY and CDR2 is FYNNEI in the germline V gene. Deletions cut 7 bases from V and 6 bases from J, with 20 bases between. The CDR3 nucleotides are TGTGCCAGCACCCCTATGGGGGGGGCGGCGGATACGCAGTATTTT. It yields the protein CASTPMGGAADTQYF. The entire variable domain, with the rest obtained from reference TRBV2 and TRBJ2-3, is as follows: EPEVTQTPSHQVTQMGQEVILRCVPISNHLYFYWYRQILGQKVEFLVSFYNNEISEKSEIFDDQFSVERPDGSNFTLKIRSTKLEDSAMYFCASTPMGGAADTQYFGPGTRLTVL.

In nucleotides, the CDR3 is TGTGCCAGCAGCTTCGGTCTTCTGGGCAATGAGCAGTTCTTC. Protein product: CASSFGLLGNEQFF. V usage is TRBV13 and J usage is TRBJ2-1; D gene ambiguous. From germline, CDR1 is PRHDT and CDR2 FYEKMQ (reference sequence). The CDR3 runs to 14 residues. V gave up 3 bases and J gave up 6 bases, with 12 bases separating them. Complete variable domain (other parts from reference TRBV13 and TRBJ2-1): AAGVIQSPRHLIKEKRETATLKCYPIPRHDTVYWYQQGPGQDPQFLISFYEKMQSDKGSIPDRFSAQQFSDYHSELNMSSLELGDSALYFCASSFGLLGNEQFFGPGTRLTVL.

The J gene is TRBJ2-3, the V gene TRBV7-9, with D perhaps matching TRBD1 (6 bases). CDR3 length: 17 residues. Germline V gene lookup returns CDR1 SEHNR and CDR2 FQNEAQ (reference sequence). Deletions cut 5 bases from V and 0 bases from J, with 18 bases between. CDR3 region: CASSRVGTRTSTDTQYF. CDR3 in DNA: TGTGCCAGCAGCCGTGTAGGGACACGGACTAGCACAGATACGCAGTATTTT.